Included here is one TCR beta chain sequence, with context. Germline V gene data show CDR1 as SGHTA and CDR2 as FQGNSA. Between the trimmed V and J ends, which lost 3 bases and 6 bases, there was a span of 9 bases. The CDR3 is made up of 12 amino acids. These data originate in a study of technical replicates of blood from a few donors. The repertoire was sequenced with immunoSEQ multiplex PCR; TCRdb's copy has only in-frame clones and lacks some. The sample carries just under 60,000 clones, 91% recorded once. The chain links TRBV7-2 to TRBJ2-7, with D possibly TRBD1 on 6 matching bases. The sample consisted of PBMCs. The receptor comes from a human donor in good health. Some clones in this sample may be carry-over from other donors' samples. CDR3 protein: CASSFLGGEQYF. CDR3 DNA: TGTGCCAGCAGCTTTTTAGGGGGCGAGCAGTACTTC. Full variable domain (outside the CDR3, taken from reference TRBV7-2 and TRBJ2-7): GAGVSQSPSNKVTEKGKDVELRCDPISGHTALYWYRQSLGQGLEFLIYFQGNSAPDKSGLPSDRFSAERTGGSVSTLTIQRTQQEDSAVYLCASSFLGGEQYFGPGTRLTVT.